The 17 T cell receptor beta chains given below trace back to one sample, sequenced in a study of human CD8 memory T cell subsets. UMI-labeled 5' RACE produced the TCR beta libraries. From its re-call of the 5' RACE reads, TCRdb lists each CDR3 protein once, without DNA. In total, the table holds roughly 5,000 distinct CDR3 sequences. Source material: CD8+ effector memory T cells (TEM) sorted from PBMCs. The subset: effector memory CD8 T cells, CCR7- CD45RO+ CD95+. The receptors come from a human donor in good health.

The CDR3 loop is CASSFNPTGVVDYEQYF. This chain connects TRBV11-2 to TRBJ2-7; there is no DNA to check the TCRdb D call of TRBD1. CDR3 size: 17 residues. The germline CDR1 and CDR2 sequences are SGHAT and FQNNGV.

The chain has TRBV21-1 and TRBJ2-2. TRBV21-1 is reported as a pseudogene. The CDR3 consists of 16 residues. CDR3: CASSKPGGSDTGELFF.

V usage is TRBV7-9 and J usage is TRBJ2-3; TCRdb calls TRBD2, which cannot be checked without DNA. Germline-derived CDR1 and CDR2 are SEHNR and FQNEAQ (reference sequence). CDR3 length: 14 residues. The CDR3 spells CASSREGSTDTQYF.

By frequency, this clonotype registers medium-sized. This chain joins TRBV20-1 and TRBJ2-2; TCRdb's D gene call, TRBD1, goes unchecked for lack of DNA. Germline CDR1 is DFQATT and CDR2 is SNEGSKA (reference sequence). The CDR3 loop spans 15 amino acids. The CDR3 is CSARDRRGDYGELFF.

The J gene is TRBJ2-1, the V gene TRBV2; TCRdb's assignment of TRBD1 cannot be checked, as there is no DNA. The germline V gene has CDR1 SNHLY and CDR2 FYNNEI. CDR3 size: 15 residues. CDR3 region: CASSGEQGSYNEQFF. The whole variable domain, remainder taken from reference TRBV2 and TRBJ2-1, is EPEVTQTPSHQVTQMGQEVILRCVPISNHLYFYWYRQILGQKVEFLVSFYNNEISEKSEIFDDQFSVERPDGSNFTLKIRSTKLEDSAMYFCASSGEQGSYNEQFFGPGTRLTVL.

The gene calls are TRBV4-2 and TRBJ2-5; there is no DNA to check the TCRdb D call of TRBD2. The CDR3 runs to 16 residues. Germline CDR1 reads LGHNA; CDR2 reads YNFKEQ. The CDR3 is CASSQEPAGGVETQYF.

The rearrangement joins TRBV6-4 to TRBJ2-3; TCRdb lists TRBD2, though no DNA is available to test this call. The CDR3 totals 15 residues. From germline, CDR1 is MRHNA and CDR2 SNTAGT. CDR3 loop: CASSDQLGGADTQYF.

This chain links TRBV19 with TRBJ2-7; no DNA is available, so the TRBD2 call from TCRdb remains unchecked. Germline-derived CDR1 and CDR2 are LNHDA and SQIVND (reference sequence). This CDR3 contains 15 residues. CDR3 in amino acids: CASSGVLRGSYEQYF.

This sequence joins TRBV30 and TRBJ2-2. Germline-derived CDR1 and CDR2 are GTSNPN and SVGIG (reference sequence). This CDR3 is built from 15 residues. The CDR3 is CAWKGQGTDTGELFF. Drawing the rest from reference TRBV30 and TRBJ2-2, the complete variable domain is SQTIHQWPATLVQPVGSPLSLECTVEGTSNPNLYWYRQAAGRGLQLLFYSVGIGQISSEVPQNLSASRPQDRQFILSSKKLLLSDSGFYLCAWKGQGTDTGELFFGEGSRLTVL.

J is TRBJ2-7 and V is TRBV7-9; TCRdb's D call, TRBD1, is unchecked because there is no DNA. The CDR3 runs to 13 residues. Germline CDR1 is SEHNR and CDR2 is FQNEAQ (reference sequence). CDR3 sequence reads: CATRDSYDYEQYF.

This clonotype is deemed medium-sized by its frequency. The V gene is TRBV7-3, the J gene TRBJ2-1; there is no DNA to check the TCRdb D call of TRBD2. This CDR3 has 15 amino acids. Germline CDR1 is SGHTA and CDR2 is FQGTGA. CDR3 protein: CVRTTSGSSYNEQFF.

This chain joins TRBV20-1 and TRBJ2-1; TCRdb lists TRBD2, though no DNA is available to test this call. The CDR3 has 15 amino acids. Germline CDR1 is DFQATT and CDR2 is SNEGSKA (reference sequence). CDR3 region: CSARRMEVTYNEQFF.

This clonotype counts as large by frequency. The chain has TRBV6-4 and TRBJ2-1; TCRdb gives TRBD2 as the D gene, but with no DNA this cannot be confirmed. CDR3 length: 15 amino acids. CDR1 and CDR2 from the germline V gene are MRHNA and SNTAGT. CDR3 amino acids: CASSESGGAPHEQFF.

This rearrangement joins TRBV29-1 to TRBJ2-2. Germline V CDR1 and CDR2: SQVTM, ANQGSEA. There are 13 residues in the CDR3. This CDR3 is CSAESGNTGELFF.

This CDR3 reads CASSPGQYNSPLHF. This chain connects TRBV7-2 to TRBJ1-6; the TRBD1 assignment by TCRdb is unverifiable without DNA. The CDR3 length is 14 residues. The germline V gene has CDR1 SGHTA and CDR2 FQGNSA.

CDR3 residues: CASSYSTQPKDGYTF. The chain recombines TRBV6-2 or TRBV6-3 with TRBJ1-2. The CDR3 is made up of 15 amino acids. Germline V CDR1 and CDR2: MNHEY, SVGEGT.

The chain carries TRBV12-3 or TRBV12-4 and TRBJ1-1; the TRBD1 assignment by TCRdb is unverifiable without DNA. The CDR3 sequence is 12 residues long. The CDR3 protein is CASSWVGDEAFF.